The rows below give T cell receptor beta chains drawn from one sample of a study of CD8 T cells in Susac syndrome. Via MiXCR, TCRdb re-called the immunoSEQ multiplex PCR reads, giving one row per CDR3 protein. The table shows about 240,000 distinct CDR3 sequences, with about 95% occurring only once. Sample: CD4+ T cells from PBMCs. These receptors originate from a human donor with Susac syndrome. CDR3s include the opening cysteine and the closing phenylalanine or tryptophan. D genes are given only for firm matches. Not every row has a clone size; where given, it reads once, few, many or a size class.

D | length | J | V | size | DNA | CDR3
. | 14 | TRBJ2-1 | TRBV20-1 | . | TGCAGTGCTAGAGATCAGGCAGGAGACAATGAGCAGTTCTTC | CSARDQAGDNEQFF
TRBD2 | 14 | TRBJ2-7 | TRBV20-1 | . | TGCAGTGCTAGCCGGACTAGCGGGATTTACGAGCAGTACTTC | CSASRTSGIYEQYF
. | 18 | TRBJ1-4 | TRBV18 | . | TGTGCCAGCTCACCTGGGACGGCAGGAACCGCAACTAATGAAAAACTGTTTTTT | CASSPGTAGTATNEKLFF
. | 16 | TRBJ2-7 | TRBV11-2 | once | TGTGCCAGCAGCCCCGTATATGGGCGGAACCGCTACGAGCAGTACTTC | CASSPVYGRNRYEQYF
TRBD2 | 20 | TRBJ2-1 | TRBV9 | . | TGTGCCAGCAGCTCATCAGGGGGACTAGCGGGAGGGAGCTCCTACAATGAGCAGTTCTTC | CASSSSGGLAGGSSYNEQFF
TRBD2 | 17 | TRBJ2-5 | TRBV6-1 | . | TGTGCCAGCAGTCCCCGGGGACTAGCGGGACGTGAAGAGACCCAGTACTTC | CASSPRGLAGREETQYF
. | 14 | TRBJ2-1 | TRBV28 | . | TGTGCCAGCAGGAGACAAAGCTCCTACAATGAGCAGTTCTTC | CASRRQSSYNEQFF
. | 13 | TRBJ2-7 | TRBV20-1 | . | TGCAGTGCTAGAGATCGGACTATTGGGGAGCAGTACTTC | CSARDRTIGEQYF
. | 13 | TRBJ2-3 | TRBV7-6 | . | TGTGCCAGCACCCTGGGGAGAGAAGATACGCAGTATTTT | CASTLGREDTQYF
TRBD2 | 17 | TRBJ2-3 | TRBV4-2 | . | TGTGCCAGCAGCCACCCTGCCGGGACTAGCGGGTCAGATACGCAGTATTTT | CASSHPAGTSGSDTQYF
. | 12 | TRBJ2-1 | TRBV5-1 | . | TGCGCCAGCAGCTTCCCCACCGATGAGCAGTTCTTC | CASSFPTDEQFF
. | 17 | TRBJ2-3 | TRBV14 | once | TGTGCCAGCAGCCAAGACCGAGGGACCCGGCAGTCAGATACGCAGTATTTT | CASSQDRGTRQSDTQYF
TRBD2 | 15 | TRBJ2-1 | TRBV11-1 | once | TGTGCCAGCACCCTTTCTAGCGGAAACTACAATGAGCAGTTCTTC | CASTLSSGNYNEQFF
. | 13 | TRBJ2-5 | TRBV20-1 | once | TGCAGTGCAGAACAGGGAAGGGGAGAGACCCAGTACTTC | CSAEQGRGETQYF
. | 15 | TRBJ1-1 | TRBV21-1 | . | TGTGCCAGCAGCAAATCGCTTAGGGGCGCGACTGAAGCTTTCTTT | CASSKSLRGATEAFF
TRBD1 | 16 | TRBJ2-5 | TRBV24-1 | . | TGTGCCACCAGTGAATACGGGACAGGGGGCCGGGAGACCCAGTACTTC | CATSEYGTGGRETQYF
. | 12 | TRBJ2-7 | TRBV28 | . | TGTGCTGCGGTCGGCAACTCCTACGAGCAGTACTTC | CAAVGNSYEQYF
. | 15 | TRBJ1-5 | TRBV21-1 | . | TGTGCCAGCAGCAAGACGAAGGGGACATATCAGCCCCAGCATTTT | CASSKTKGTYQPQHF
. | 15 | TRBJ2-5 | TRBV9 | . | TGTGCCAGCAGCGTAGGGGGGACGGCCCAAGAGACCCAGTACTTC | CASSVGGTAQETQYF
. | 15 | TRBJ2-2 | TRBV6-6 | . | TGTGCCAGCAGTTACCCGGCGCAGGGGTCCGGGGAGCTGTTTTTT | CASSYPAQGSGELFF
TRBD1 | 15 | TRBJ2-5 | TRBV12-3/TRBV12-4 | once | TGTGCCAGCAGCCAGGGACAGGGAGGGGAAGAGACCCAGTACTTC | CASSQGQGGEETQYF
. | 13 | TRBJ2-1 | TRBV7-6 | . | TGTGCCAGCAGCTTGGACTACTACAATGAGCAGTTCTTC | CASSLDYYNEQFF
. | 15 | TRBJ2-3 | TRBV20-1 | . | TGCAGTGCTAGAGACCCCCGGCAGGGGAGGAATACGCAGTATTTT | CSARDPRQGRNTQYF
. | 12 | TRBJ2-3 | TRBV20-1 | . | TGCAGTGCTAGAGATCGGGGACCGCCGCAGTATTTT | CSARDRGPPQYF
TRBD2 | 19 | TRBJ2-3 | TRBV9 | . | TGTGCCAGCAGCCAGACCGGGACTAGCGGGAAAGCCAGCACAGATACGCAGTATTTT | CASSQTGTSGKASTDTQYF
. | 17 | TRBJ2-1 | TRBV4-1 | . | TGCGCCAGCAGCCCTACCGGGACCCCGAGCTCCTACAATGAGCAGTTCTTC | CASSPTGTPSSYNEQFF
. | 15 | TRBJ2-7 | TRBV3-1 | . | TGTGCCAGCAGCCCGAGATTACAGGGATCCTACGAGCAGTACTTC | CASSPRLQGSYEQYF
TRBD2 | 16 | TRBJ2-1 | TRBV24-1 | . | TGTGCCACCAGTGATGCAGGACTAGCGGGGGGGGATGAGCAGTTCTTC | CATSDAGLAGGDEQFF
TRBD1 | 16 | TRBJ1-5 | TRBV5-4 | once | TGTGCCAGCAGCTTTGATGGACAGGGGGCGAATCAGCCCCAGCATTTT | CASSFDGQGANQPQHF
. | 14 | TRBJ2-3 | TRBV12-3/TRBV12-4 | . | TGTGCCAGCAGCCCTGGAGGCGGAACAGATACGCAGTATTTT | CASSPGGGTDTQYF
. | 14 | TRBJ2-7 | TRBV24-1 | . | TGTGCCACCAGTTCCCCAGGGATTTCCTACGAGCAGTACTTC | CATSSPGISYEQYF
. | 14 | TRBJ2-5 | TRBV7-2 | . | TGTGCCAGCAGCTTAATAAGGGCCCAAGAGACCCAGTACTTC | CASSLIRAQETQYF
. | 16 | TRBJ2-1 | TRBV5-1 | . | TGCGCCAGCAGCTTGGAAAGCGCGAGCTCCTACAATGAGCAGTTCTTC | CASSLESASSYNEQFF
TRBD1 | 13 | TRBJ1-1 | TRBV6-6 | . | TGTGCCAGCAGATGGACAGGGAACGCTGAAGCTTTCTTT | CASRWTGNAEAFF
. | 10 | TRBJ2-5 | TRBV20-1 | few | TGCAGTGCTAAGCGGGAGACCCAGTACTTC | CSAKRETQYF
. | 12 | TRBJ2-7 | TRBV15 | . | TGTGCCACCAGCAGTAGATATGGCGAGCAGTACTTC | CATSSRYGEQYF
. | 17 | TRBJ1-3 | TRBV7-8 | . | TGTGCCAGCAGCTTAGCCGGGAGGAGTCCGCTTGGAAACACCATATATTTT | CASSLAGRSPLGNTIYF
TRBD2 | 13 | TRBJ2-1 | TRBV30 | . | TGTGCCTGGTCCGGACTAGCGGAGCTTGAGCAGTTCTTC | CAWSGLAELEQFF
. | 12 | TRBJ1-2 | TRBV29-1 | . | TGCAGCGCCGGAACGACGGGCTATGGCTACACCTTC | CSAGTTGYGYTF
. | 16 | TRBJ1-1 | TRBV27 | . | TGTGCCAGCAGCCTTAAGGGGGGGGCGAGGTCCCCTGAAGCTTTCTTT | CASSLKGGARSPEAFF
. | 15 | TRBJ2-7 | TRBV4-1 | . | TGCGCCAGCAGCCACGGACAGTTGAGCTCCTACGAGCAGTACTTC | CASSHGQLSSYEQYF
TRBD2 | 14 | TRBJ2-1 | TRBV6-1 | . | TGTGCCAGCACCTTAGCGGGAGGGTGGAATGAGCAGTTCTTC | CASTLAGGWNEQFF
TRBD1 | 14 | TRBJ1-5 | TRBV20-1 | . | TGCAGTGCCGCGGACAGGGCTGCGAATCAGCCCCAGCATTTT | CSAADRAANQPQHF